The TCR beta chain described here comes from a study of beta chain features in type 1 diabetes. Regarding the study as a whole: Researchers report that Type 1 diabetes patients had moderately but significantly shorter TCRB CDR3s across all four CD4+ subsets.

Every isolated RNA sample was fully reverse transcribed, so sequencing captured expressed TCRB transcripts. Assay used: immunoSEQ multiplex PCR; TCRdb lists only in-frame clones, some missing. The table has around 650,000 clones, under 15% seen once; the top ten hold about 0.11%. This clone was seen more than once but under ten times. The target antigen is unknown. This CDR3 has 14 amino acids. From germline, CDR1 is LGHNA and CDR2 YNFKEQ. V gave up 0 bases and J gave up 0 bases, with 5 bases separating them. The clonotype was recovered from a man aged 25-45 years with type 1 diabetes. The J gene is TRBJ1-1, the V gene TRBV4-2; D gene unclear. Sequencing input: naive CD4+ T cells from blood. DNA for the CDR3: TGTGCCAGCAGCCAAGAGGGGTTGAACACTGAAGCTTTCTTT. It codes for CASSQEGLNTEAFF.